This record concerns one T cell receptor beta chain sequence. Its antigen is not identified. The protocol was immunoSEQ multiplex PCR, while the TCRdb copy is restricted to in-frame clones and leaves out a portion. The table records some 38,000 clones, roughly 80% of them present only once. CDR3 length equals 15 residues. From germline, CDR1 is WSHSY and CDR2 SAAADI. V shed 7 bases and J 5 bases; nucleotides not matched to a gene: 7. Sorted naive or memory CD4+ cells met CEF peptides for over eight days. The data originate from a study of CD4 T cells in relation to SARS-CoV-2 and coronaviruses. Study-wide context: TCR beta CDR3s were sequenced after approximately ten-day antigen culture of PBMCs. A couple of subjects were Hispanic; patients were seven or eight males and a few females. Study-level points and caveats: No donor gave both pre-pandemic and post-infection samples.

This receptor was taken from an adult with COVID-19. The V gene is TRBV10-2, the J gene TRBJ2-7; 14 bases agree with TRBD2. The sequenced sample was memory CD4+ T cells from PBMCs, cultured in vitro. The CDR3 DNA reads as TGCGCCAGCAAACCGGGACTAGCGGGAGTAGACGAGCAGTACTTC. As protein: CASKPGLAGVDEQYF.